This entry features one TCR beta chain sequence. This CDR3 comprises 15 residues. The V and J ends lost 6 bases and 4 bases respectively, with 19 bases between them. The sample originates from a study of identical twins. Through template switching, a universal primer site was introduced, and the cDNA contained unique molecular identifiers. TCRdb re-called the 5' RACE reads with MiXCR, one entry per CDR3 protein. The table has about 570,000 distinct CDR3 sequences, 9.5% to 10% seen once. The same sample was also studied in work on yellow fever vaccine responses in identical twins. Per that paper: Twins reportedly showed a vaccine T cell response that seemed partly convergent and partly personalized.

The sequence was obtained from a woman between 18 and 29 years old in good health. This chain joins TRBV12-3 or TRBV12-4 and TRBJ2-7, with D possibly matching TRBD2 (6 bases). The source material was PBMCs. Here the CDR3 DNA reads TGTGCCAGCAGCTTCCCCGGGAGAGCGCGATACGAGCAGTACTTC. Its protein product is CASSFPGRARYEQYF.